Considering frequency, the clone carrying this TCR beta chain is medium-sized. The data derive from a study of T cell clusters in autoimmune cytopenias. Germline V gives CDR1 SGHDT, CDR2 YYEEEE. The CDR3 has 14 residues. TRB was amplified from 250 ng of peripheral blood genomic DNA per sample. TRB rearrangements were amplified by touch-down multiplex PCR with mixed TRB-A/B primers. TCRdb reprocessed the multiplex PCR reads and reports one entry per CDR3 protein, with no DNA. The sample holds 5,500 to 7,500 distinct CDR3 sequences. The V gene is TRBV5-6, the J gene TRBJ2-7; TCRdb names TRBD1, which stays unverified in the absence of DNA. The sequence came from a human donor with an autoimmune cytopenia or autoimmune hepatitis (not recorded which). What was sequenced was peripheral blood. The CDR3 loop is CASSLGGGLYEQYF.